A selection of T cell receptor beta chains follows, all from one sample in a study of T-cell memory formation after mild COVID-19. TCRdb analysed the 5' RACE reads with MiXCR anew, one entry per CDR3 protein. This table has more than 450,000 distinct CDR3 sequences, more than 15% appearing once. Sequencing was done on a sample of PBMCs or a T cell subset sorted from them (not recorded which). Source of these receptors: an adult woman who had mild COVID-19 (a few samples of this study predate the infection). Cell type and time point are not known. CDR3s include the opening cysteine and the closing phenylalanine or tryptophan. Fields, in order: J gene, D gene, V gene, clone size, CDR3 protein, CDR3 DNA. A D gene is named only where the DNA matches it firmly. Only some rows state a clone size, as once, few, many or a class for expanded clones.

J: TRBJ2-7; D: .; V: TRBV4-2; size: .; CDR3: CASSQDRAGWTYEQYF; DNA: TGTGCCAGCAGCCAAGATAGGGCAGGGTGGACCTACGAGCAGTACTTC
J: TRBJ1-2; D: TRBD1; V: TRBV11-2; size: .; CDR3: CASSLVDREYGYTF; DNA: TGTGCCAGCAGCTTAGTGGACAGGGAATATGGCTACACCTTC
J: TRBJ1-3; D: .; V: TRBV30; size: .; CDR3: CAWSLHSGNTIYF; DNA: TGTGCCTGGAGTCTACACTCTGGAAACACCATATATTTT
J: TRBJ2-5; D: TRBD2; V: TRBV4-2; size: few; CDR3: CASSQDFSGRAVWETQYF; DNA: TGTGCCAGCAGCCAAGATTTTAGCGGGAGGGCCGTTTGGGAGACCCAGTACTTC
J: TRBJ2-3; D: TRBD2; V: TRBV24-1; size: .; CDR3: CATSDPLAGGVDTQYF; DNA: TGTGCCACCAGTGATCCACTAGCGGGAGGGGTAGATACGCAGTATTTT
J: TRBJ2-1; D: .; V: TRBV6-2/TRBV6-3; size: .; CDR3: CAVRGPKYNEQFF; DNA: TGTGCCGTACGAGGGCCCAAATACAATGAGCAGTTCTTC
J: TRBJ2-7; D: TRBD2; V: TRBV20-1; size: few; CDR3: CSGQREGSAYEQYF; DNA: TGCAGTGGGCAGCGGGAGGGATCGGCCTACGAGCAGTACTTC
J: TRBJ2-5; D: TRBD1; V: TRBV20-1; size: many; CDR3: CSARPGQKTQYF; DNA: TGCAGTGCTAGACCGGGACAGAAGACCCAGTACTTC
J: TRBJ1-1; D: .; V: TRBV27; size: .; CDR3: CASSLYPGFGEAFF; DNA: TGTGCCAGCAGTTTATACCCAGGATTTGGCGAAGCTTTCTTT
J: TRBJ2-4; D: TRBD2; V: TRBV7-2; size: few; CDR3: CASSFQNEREGWSNIQYF; DNA: TGTGCCAGCAGCTTCCAAAACGAGCGGGAGGGCTGGTCAAACATTCAGTACTTC
J: TRBJ2-2; D: TRBD1; V: TRBV7-2; size: few; CDR3: CASSFRGRLTGELFF; DNA: TGTGCCAGCAGCTTCAGGGGGCGCTTAACCGGGGAGCTGTTTTTT
J: TRBJ2-2; D: .; V: TRBV19; size: .; CDR3: CASSTQRGTTGELFF; DNA: TGTGCCAGTAGTACACAAAGGGGAACGACCGGGGAGCTGTTTTTT
J: TRBJ1-4; D: .; V: TRBV20-1; size: .; CDR3: CSARARGLGEKLFF; DNA: TGCAGTGCTAGAGCCCGGGGGCTAGGGGAAAAACTGTTTTTT
J: TRBJ1-2; D: .; V: TRBV4-1; size: .; CDR3: CASSQAVSGLRGYTF; DNA: TGCGCCAGCAGCCAAGCAGTCTCCGGGCTACGGGGCTACACCTTC
J: TRBJ2-3; D: TRBD1; V: TRBV7-3; size: few; CDR3: CASAGGLTTDTQYF; DNA: TGTGCCAGCGCAGGGGGATTAACGACAGATACGCAGTATTTT
J: TRBJ2-1; D: TRBD2; V: TRBV12-3/TRBV12-4; size: many; CDR3: CASSLGLAGGGVYEQFF; DNA: TGTGCCAGCAGTTTAGGACTAGCGGGAGGGGGTGTCTATGAGCAGTTCTTC
J: TRBJ2-3; D: .; V: TRBV6-2/TRBV6-3; size: .; CDR3: CASSQPRQVGSTDTQYF; DNA: TGTGCCAGCAGCCAGCCCCGACAGGTTGGGAGCACAGATACGCAGTATTTT
J: TRBJ2-7; D: .; V: TRBV19; size: few; CDR3: CASRKPGQPDYEQYF; DNA: TGTGCCAGTAGGAAACCGGGACAACCGGACTACGAGCAGTACTTC
J: TRBJ1-6; D: .; V: TRBV9; size: many; CDR3: CASSPRVDGYNSPLHF; DNA: TGTGCCAGCAGCCCCCGGGTTGACGGCTATAATTCACCCCTCCACTTT
J: TRBJ2-2; D: TRBD2; V: TRBV6-6; size: .; CDR3: CASTSSGRDTGELFF; DNA: TGTGCCAGCACGAGTAGCGGGCGGGACACCGGGGAGCTGTTTTTT
J: TRBJ2-3; D: TRBD1; V: TRBV6-6; size: few; CDR3: CASSIFTGGADTQYF; DNA: TGTGCCAGCAGCATATTCACAGGGGGCGCAGATACGCAGTATTTT
J: TRBJ1-1; D: .; V: TRBV6-2/TRBV6-3; size: few; CDR3: CASSYSPYGKPQNTEAFF; DNA: TGTGCCAGCAGTTACTCACCGTACGGGAAACCACAGAACACTGAAGCTTTCTTT
J: TRBJ2-1; D: TRBD2; V: TRBV7-2; size: many; CDR3: CASSLPLAGVGEQFF; DNA: TGTGCCAGCAGCTTACCCTTAGCGGGAGTGGGTGAGCAGTTCTTC
J: TRBJ2-3; D: .; V: TRBV11-1; size: .; CDR3: CASSFSPVTVRDTQYF; DNA: TGTGCCAGCAGCTTCAGCCCAGTCACCGTGAGGGATACGCAGTATTTT
J: TRBJ2-2; D: TRBD1; V: TRBV5-1; size: many; CDR3: CASSLDRGTGELFF; DNA: TGCGCCAGCAGCTTGGACAGGGGGACCGGGGAGCTGTTTTTT
J: TRBJ2-2; D: TRBD2; V: TRBV9; size: .; CDR3: CASSSGLAGGSDTGELFF; DNA: TGTGCCAGCAGCTCAGGACTAGCGGGAGGGTCGGACACCGGGGAGCTGTTTTTT
J: TRBJ1-1; D: .; V: TRBV2; size: few; CDR3: CASTVGPNTEAFF; DNA: TGTGCCAGCACCGTCGGCCCGAACACTGAAGCTTTCTTT
J: TRBJ2-1; D: .; V: TRBV19; size: .; CDR3: CASSITGRVSLYNEQFF; DNA: TGTGCCAGTAGTATAACCGGTCGGGTCAGCCTCTACAATGAGCAGTTCTTC
J: TRBJ2-7; D: .; V: TRBV4-3; size: few; CDR3: CASSQATRGEQYF; DNA: TGCGCCAGCAGCCAGGCGACTAGGGGCGAGCAGTACTTC
J: TRBJ2-1; D: TRBD2; V: TRBV11-1; size: .; CDR3: CASSSGLAGGSSYNEQFF; DNA: TGTGCCAGCAGCTCCGGACTAGCGGGAGGTAGCTCCTACAATGAGCAGTTCTTC
J: TRBJ2-6; D: .; V: TRBV5-1; size: many; CDR3: CASSLRQAGANVLTF; DNA: TGCGCCAGCAGCTTGCGGCAGGCTGGGGCCAACGTCCTGACTTTC
J: TRBJ2-1; D: TRBD1; V: TRBV4-1; size: many; CDR3: CASSQGTGGARGVFF; DNA: TGCGCCAGCAGCCAAGGGACAGGGGGCGCGAGGGGCGTTTTCTTC
J: TRBJ2-3; D: TRBD1; V: TRBV2; size: few; CDR3: CASSEALRGPDTQYF; DNA: TGTGCCAGCAGTGAAGCTCTGAGGGGGCCGGATACGCAGTATTTT
J: TRBJ2-1; D: TRBD2; V: TRBV7-6; size: .; CDR3: CASSLVGSGGANEQFF; DNA: TGTGCCAGCAGCTTAGTTGGTAGCGGGGGGGCCAATGAGCAGTTCTTC
J: TRBJ2-6; D: .; V: TRBV5-5; size: .; CDR3: CASSTDSLVVPFSGANVLTF; DNA: TGTGCCAGCAGCACGGACAGCTTAGTCGTGCCTTTCTCTGGGGCCAACGTCCTGACTTTC
J: TRBJ1-6; D: TRBD1; V: TRBV12-3/TRBV12-4; size: .; CDR3: CASRSDRANSPLHF; DNA: TGTGCCAGCAGATCGGACAGGGCGAATTCACCCCTCCACTTT
J: TRBJ2-2; D: .; V: TRBV4-1; size: many; CDR3: CASSRTRGTGELFF; DNA: TGCGCCAGCAGCCGTACCCGAGGAACCGGGGAGCTGTTTTTT
J: TRBJ1-5; D: TRBD1; V: TRBV7-9; size: few; CDR3: CASSLVPTGQGQPQHF; DNA: TGTGCCAGCAGCTTAGTGCCGACAGGGCAGGGACAGCCCCAGCATTTT
J: TRBJ2-4; D: TRBD2; V: TRBV7-9; size: .; CDR3: CASSIGTSDTKNIQYF; DNA: TGTGCCAGCAGCATCGGGACTAGTGATACCAAAAACATTCAGTACTTC
J: TRBJ2-7; D: .; V: TRBV19; size: .; CDR3: CASSIEQGSYEQYF; DNA: TGTGCCAGTAGTATAGAACAGGGCTCCTACGAGCAGTACTTC
J: TRBJ2-7; D: TRBD2; V: TRBV3-1; size: few; CDR3: CASSQESLAGGDYEQYF; DNA: TGTGCCAGCAGCCAAGAGTCCCTAGCGGGAGGTGACTACGAGCAGTACTTC
J: TRBJ2-3; D: .; V: TRBV3-1; size: few; CDR3: CASSQRSTDTQYF; DNA: TGTGCCAGCAGCCAAAGGAGCACAGATACGCAGTATTTT
J: TRBJ1-1; D: TRBD1; V: TRBV29-1; size: once; CDR3: CSAKDRGITEAFF; DNA: TGCAGCGCTAAGGACAGGGGAATCACTGAAGCTTTCTTT
J: TRBJ1-2; D: .; V: TRBV13; size: few; CDR3: CASSLGLGINYGYTF; DNA: TGTGCCAGCAGCTTAGGCCTGGGAATTAACTATGGCTACACCTTC
J: TRBJ2-2; D: .; V: TRBV7-2; size: few; CDR3: CASSIRTMGTGELFF; DNA: TGTGCCAGCAGCATAAGGACTATGGGGACCGGGGAGCTGTTTTTT
J: TRBJ1-1; D: TRBD1; V: TRBV20-1; size: .; CDR3: CSAVAGTGNTEAFF; DNA: TGCAGTGCAGTGGCTGGGACAGGGAACACTGAAGCTTTCTTT
J: TRBJ2-5; D: .; V: TRBV14; size: .; CDR3: CASSQDWLQYF; DNA: TGTGCCAGCAGCCAAGATTGGTTACAGTACTTC
J: TRBJ2-1; D: TRBD2; V: TRBV30; size: .; CDR3: CAWSVLAGVRIHEQFF; DNA: TGTGCCTGGAGTGTACTCGCGGGAGTCAGAATACATGAGCAGTTCTTC
J: TRBJ2-1; D: TRBD2; V: TRBV7-2; size: .; CDR3: CASSLQALGTSFRPEQFF; DNA: TGTGCCAGCAGCTTACAGGCCCTAGGGACTAGCTTCCGTCCAGAGCAGTTCTTC
J: TRBJ2-2; D: TRBD2; V: TRBV19; size: few; CDR3: CASSIDRAGSVTGELFF; DNA: TGTGCCAGTAGTATAGACCGAGCGGGGTCGGTCACCGGGGAGCTGTTTTTT
J: TRBJ2-2; D: .; V: TRBV7-3; size: few; CDR3: CASSQTLSNTGELFF; DNA: TGTGCCAGCAGCCAGACTCTGTCGAACACCGGGGAGCTGTTTTTT
J: TRBJ2-3; D: .; V: TRBV21-1; size: few; CDR3: CASSKGAAYTDTQYF; DNA: TGTGCCAGCAGCAAAGGTGCGGCTTACACAGATACGCAGTATTTT
J: TRBJ2-7; D: .; V: TRBV6-5; size: .; CDR3: CASTPTGFSYEQYF; DNA: TGTGCCAGCACCCCTACGGGGTTCTCCTACGAGCAGTACTTC
J: TRBJ1-6; D: TRBD1; V: TRBV27; size: many; CDR3: CASSQGGQGSSPLHF; DNA: TGTGCCAGCAGTCAGGGGGGACAGGGGAGTTCACCCCTCCACTTT
J: TRBJ2-1; D: TRBD1; V: TRBV4-1; size: .; CDR3: CASQEAGGFGNEQFF; DNA: TGCGCCAGCCAGGAGGCAGGGGGCTTTGGCAATGAGCAGTTCTTC